This T cell receptor beta chain was documented in a study of molecular identifiers for immune sequencing clone quantification. General study results and limits: Jurkat TCR RNA spiked in from one cell could reportedly be detected among some 1 million naive cells. Clonotypes surpassing 20 RNA copies contained over 99% of effector molecules, versus under 1% in naive cells.

TCRdb redid the calling of the PCR reads with MiXCR, one entry per CDR3 protein. The sample records about 10,000 distinct CDR3 sequences, 18% being singletons. This clonotype came up many times. Its antigen is not identified. CDR1 is SGHTA and CDR2 is FQGNSA in the germline V gene. This CDR3 region has 16 residues. Unmatched junction bases numbered 6, after V lost 5 bases and J lost 4 bases. Using 10%, 30% or 50% RNA, naive CD8 libraries were derived from roughly 18,000 to 920,000 sorted cells. Sequenced material: naive CD8+ T cells from blood, with Jurkat cell RNA spiked in. Subset: FACS-sorted CD8+CD4-CCR7+CD45RA+ naive T cells. The sequence derives from a human donor in good health. Some libraries in this study had Jurkat cell RNA spiked in. V gene TRBV7-2 combines with J gene TRBJ2-5, with 14 bases fitting TRBD2. The CDR3 DNA reads TGTGCCAGCAGCCGACTAGCGGGAGGGTGGGGAGAGACCCAGTACTTC. Protein product: CASSRLAGGWGETQYF. The variable domain in full, with the rest retrieved from reference TRBV7-2 and TRBJ2-5, is GAGVSQSPSNKVTEKGKDVELRCDPISGHTALYWYRQSLGQGLEFLIYFQGNSAPDKSGLPSDRFSAERTGGSVSTLTIQRTQQEDSAVYLCASSRLAGGWGETQYFGPGTRLLVL.